The 13 T cell receptor beta chains below all came from one sample that was sequenced in a study of cytomegalovirus exposure and HLA in healthy donors. The PCR made use of 60 Vbeta and 13 Jbeta primers. Here immunoSEQ multiplex PCR was the method, and the copy in TCRdb shows in-frame clones only, minus some. The data show about 150,000 clones, 65% to 85% seen once. Sequenced input: PBMCs. These receptors came from a woman aged 18-29 years in good health and CMV-seronegative.

The V gene is TRBV11-3, the J gene TRBJ2-2; TRBD2 might be the D (5 bases). V was clipped by 5 bases and J by 8 bases, with 9 bases between them. There are 12 residues in the CDR3. Germline CDR1 and CDR2: SGHNT and YENEEA. The CDR3 is CASSVRTGELFF. The CDR3 region has the DNA TGTGCCAGCAGCGTTAGGACTGGGGAGCTGTTTTTT. Full variable domain (outside the CDR3, taken from reference TRBV11-3 and TRBJ2-2): EAGVVQSPRYKIIEKKQPVAFWCNPISGHNTLYWYLQNLGQGPELLIRYENEEAVDDSQLPKDRFSAERLKGVDSTLKIQPAELGDSAVYLCASSVRTGELFFGEGSRLTVL.

The sample holds one count of this clone. V gene TRBV30 combines with J gene TRBJ1-2, with TRBD1 matching over 10 bases. Per the germline V gene, CDR1 is GTSNPN and CDR2 is SVGIG (reference sequence). This CDR3 comprises 14 residues. The V and J ends lost 5 bases and 3 bases, in that order; junction bases with no gene match: 6. DNA of the CDR3: TGTGCCTGGGGATCCGGACAGGGGGACTATGGCTACACCTTC. Translated, it gives CAWGSGQGDYGYTF.

The rearrangement joins TRBV19 to TRBJ1-2, with TRBD1 as a possible D gene (5 bases). The CDR3 length is 14 residues. CDR1 and CDR2 from the germline V gene are LNHDA and SQIVND (reference sequence). V was pared by 11 bases and J by 8 bases, with 24 bases between. In DNA, the CDR3 is TGTGCCGCGGCCCCGGGGGTAGGGGCTCGGGGCTACACCTTC. It specifies CAAAPGVGARGYTF.

The rearrangement uses TRBV7-6 and TRBJ1-1; D remains ambiguous. The CDR3 is 13 residues long. V was clipped by 3 bases and J by 1 base, with 6 bases between them. The germline CDR1 and CDR2 sequences are SGHVS and FNYEAQ. As DNA, the CDR3 is TGTGCCAGCAGCTTGGCTAGGAACACTGAAGCTTTCTTT. Translating it yields CASSLARNTEAFF.

V gene TRBV6-1 combines with J gene TRBJ2-5, with D possibly matching TRBD1 (6 bases). The better agreement between TRBJ2-7 and the DNA end casts doubt on the J call. Germline values: CDR1 MNHNS, CDR2 SASEGT. The CDR3 sequence is 14 residues long. The CDR3 loop is CASSERTVTYEQYF. Here the CDR3 DNA reads TGTGCCAGCAGTGAAAGGACAGTAACCTACGAGCAGTACTTC.

The rearrangement uses TRBV6-1 and TRBJ2-3, with a tentative D call TRBD1 (5 bases). V lost 2 bases to trimming and J lost 1 base, with 10 bases between them. Germline CDR1 is MNHNS and CDR2 is SASEGT. The CDR3 totals 15 residues. CDR3 nucleotide sequence: TGTGCCAGCAGTGAATCTACAGGAGGCACAGATACGCAGTATTTT. It encodes CASSESTGGTDTQYF.

This chain links TRBV6-4 with TRBJ2-1, with TRBD1 identical over 8 bases. With V trimmed by 4 bases and J by 7 bases, 6 bases remained unmatched. The germline V gene has CDR1 MRHNA and CDR2 SNTAGT. The CDR3 is made up of 14 amino acids. The CDR3 is CASSADRVRNEQFF. The CDR3 bases are TGTGCCAGCAGTGCGGACAGGGTAAGGAATGAGCAGTTCTTC.

V is TRBV7-9 and J is TRBJ1-1, with D uncertain. V was pared by 3 bases and J by 3 bases, with 8 bases between. The CDR3 is made up of 13 amino acids. From germline, CDR1 is SEHNR and CDR2 FQNEAQ (reference sequence). The CDR3 DNA is TGTGCCAGCAGCTTCCGAGGGTACACTGAAGCTTTCTTT. Residues: CASSFRGYTEAFF.

V is TRBV30 and J is TRBJ1-1, with TRBD1 identical over 12 bases. The CDR3 totals 14 residues. Germline values: CDR1 GTSNPN, CDR2 SVGIG (reference sequence). The chain's CDR3 is CALRDRGRGTEAFF. CDR3 in DNA: TGTGCTCTCCGGGACAGGGGGCGGGGCACTGAAGCTTTCTTT.

DNA of the CDR3: TGTGCCAGCAGCTCCCTGACAGGGCAAGGCGAAAAACTGTTTTTT. Protein: CASSSLTGQGEKLFF. The chain employs TRBV11-2 and TRBJ1-4; 7 nucleotides match TRBD1. The CDR3 totals 15 residues. The J segment lost 8 bases and the V segment lost 4 bases, leaving 10 bases of the junction unmatched. Germline V gives CDR1 SGHAT, CDR2 FQNNGV.

The chain joins TRBV5-6 to TRBJ1-3, with D perhaps TRBD1 (6 bases). Germline CDR1 and CDR2: SGHDT and YYEEEE. V lost 4 bases, J lost 0 bases, and 14 bases lay in between. The CDR3 runs to 16 residues. CDR3 nucleotide sequence: TGTGCCAGCAGCCCTAGACAGGAGCTCTCTGGAAACACCATATATTTT. It is translated as CASSPRQELSGNTIYF.

This chain links TRBV29-1 with TRBJ1-3, with 9 bases lining up with TRBD1. V lost 6 bases, J lost 4 bases, and 7 bases stayed unmatched. Germline V gene lookup returns CDR1 SQVTM and CDR2 ANQGSEA. The CDR3 is 14 residues long. This CDR3 is CSVDGTGTGNTIYF. The CDR3 DNA reads TGCAGCGTAGACGGGACAGGGACCGGAAACACCATATATTTT.

This chain links TRBV7-9 with TRBJ2-3; a possible D gene is TRBD2 (5 bases). V lost 2 bases to trimming and J lost 8 bases, with 20 bases between them. The CDR3 loop spans 16 amino acids. CDR1 and CDR2 (germline): SEHNR, FQNEAQ (reference sequence). CDR3 in amino acids: CASSLLESYPSSTQYF. The CDR3 nucleotides are TGTGCCAGCAGCTTATTAGAGAGTTATCCTAGCTCTACGCAGTATTTT.